The sequence of this T cell receptor (beta chain) was determined in a study of blood T cell repertoires in COVID-19. Seattle enrolled patients during active infection and tracked them longitudinally. The V end was cut by 4 bases, the J end by 3 bases, with 10 bases between. The CDR3 sequence is 14 residues long. Germline V gene sequence: CDR1 LGHDT, CDR2 YNNKEL (reference sequence). Repertoires were generated with immunoSEQ multiplex PCR, while TCRdb's copy carries only in-frame clones and drops some. This sample carries roughly 200,000 clones, roughly 79% of them seen once, and the ten largest clones take 8% to 13%.

The rearrangement links TRBV3-1 (or the pseudogene TRBV3-2) to TRBJ1-5; possibly TRBD1 for D (5 bases). The TCR originated in a woman in her forties with COVID-19, enrolled during active disease. Sequencing was carried out using peripheral blood. The CDR3 here is CASSPGLSNQPQHF. The CDR3 DNA reads as TGTGCCAGCAGCCCGGGACTTTCCAATCAGCCCCAGCATTTT.